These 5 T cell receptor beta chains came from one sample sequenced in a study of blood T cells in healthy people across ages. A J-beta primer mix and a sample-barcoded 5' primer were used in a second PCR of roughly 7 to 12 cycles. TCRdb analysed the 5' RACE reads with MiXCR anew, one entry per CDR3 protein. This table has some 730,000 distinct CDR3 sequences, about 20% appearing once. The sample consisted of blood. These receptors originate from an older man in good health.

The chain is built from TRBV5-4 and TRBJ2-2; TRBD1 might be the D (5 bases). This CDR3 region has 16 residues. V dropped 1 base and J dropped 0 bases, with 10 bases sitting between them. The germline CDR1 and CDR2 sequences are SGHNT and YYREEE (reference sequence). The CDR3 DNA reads TGTGCCAGCAGCTTGTTGAAAGGGGCGAACACCGGGGAGCTGTTTTTT. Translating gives CASSLLKGANTGELFF. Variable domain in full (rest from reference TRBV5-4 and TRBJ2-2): ETGVTQSPTHLIKTRGQQVTLRCSSQSGHNTVSWYQQALGQGPQFIFQYYREEENGRGNFPPRFSGLQFPNYSSELNVNALELDDSALYLCASSLLKGANTGELFFGEGSRLTVL.

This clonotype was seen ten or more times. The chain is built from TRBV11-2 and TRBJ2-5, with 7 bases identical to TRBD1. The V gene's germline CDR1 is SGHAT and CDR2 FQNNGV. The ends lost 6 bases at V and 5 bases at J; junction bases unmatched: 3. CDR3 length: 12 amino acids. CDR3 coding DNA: TGTGCCAGCAGTTTGACAGGGGAGACCCAGTACTTC. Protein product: CASSLTGETQYF.

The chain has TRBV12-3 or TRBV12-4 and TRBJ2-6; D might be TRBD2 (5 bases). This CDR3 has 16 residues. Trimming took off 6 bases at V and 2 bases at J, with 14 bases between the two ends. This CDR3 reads CASRLHGGAGANVLTF. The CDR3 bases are TGTGCCAGCAGACTCCACGGAGGCGCTGGGGCCAACGTCCTGACTTTC.

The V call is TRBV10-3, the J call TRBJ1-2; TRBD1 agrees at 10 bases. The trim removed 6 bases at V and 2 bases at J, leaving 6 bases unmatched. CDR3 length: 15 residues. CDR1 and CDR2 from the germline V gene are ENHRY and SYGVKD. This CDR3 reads CAIRSPGQGNYGYTF. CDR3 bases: TGTGCCATCAGATCACCGGGACAGGGGAACTATGGCTACACCTTC.

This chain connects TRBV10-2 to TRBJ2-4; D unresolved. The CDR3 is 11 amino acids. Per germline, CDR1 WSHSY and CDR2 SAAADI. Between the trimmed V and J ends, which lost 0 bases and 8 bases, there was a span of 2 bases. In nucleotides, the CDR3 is TGCGCCAGCAGTGAGTCGCACATTCAGTACTTC. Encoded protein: CASSESHIQYF.